Each of the 9 T cell receptor beta chains below was sequenced from the same sample in a study of identical twins. MiXCR, applied by TCRdb to the 5' RACE reads, yields one record per CDR3 protein. This table has about 390,000 distinct CDR3 sequences, roughly 9% appearing once. Sequenced sample: naive T cells sorted from blood. The receptors originated from a woman aged 45-59 years in good health.

This clonotype was counted once. The rearrangement uses TRBV6-5 and TRBJ2-1; unclear D gene. The CDR3 runs 12 residues. Trimming stripped 2 bases from V and 12 bases from J, with 11 bases between. CDR1 is MNHEY, CDR2 SVGAGI, per germline. CDR3 sequence reads: CASSYGDSRQFF. The CDR3 nucleotides are TGTGCCAGCAGTTACGGAGACTCGCGGCAGTTCTTC.

Comment on this clonotype: A much larger clone differs from this one at a single base, so this may be a read error. The chain combines TRBV27 with TRBJ2-1; tentatively, D is TRBD2 (6 bases). The CDR3 has 14 residues. V lost 6 bases and J 1 base, leaving 10 bases between the germline ends. Germline V lookup: CDR1 MNHEY, CDR2 SMNVEV (reference sequence). CDR3 amino acids: CASRFAGSYNEQFF. CDR3 DNA: TGTGCCAGCAGATTTGCGGGATCCTACAATGAGCAGTTCTTC.

This clonotype appeared many times. V is TRBV12-3 or TRBV12-4 and J is TRBJ1-5; D unclear. V lost 5 bases, J lost 2 bases, and 16 bases lay in between. The CDR3 length is 16 residues. CDR3 nucleotides: TGTGCCAGCAGTCCCTCCTCCCCCGGGGGCAATCAGCCCCAGCATTTT. Its protein is CASSPSSPGGNQPQHF.

This sequence joins TRBV7-2 and TRBJ2-7; 8 bases are shared with TRBD1. V was clipped by 5 bases and J by 9 bases; unmatched bases: 12. This CDR3 is 14 amino acids long. Germline V gene lookup returns CDR1 SGHTA and CDR2 FQGNSA. The CDR3 region has the DNA TGTGCCAGCAGCCCGGGGCCAGGGGGCTTAAGGCAGTACTTC. This gives the protein CASSPGPGGLRQYF.

This chain links TRBV6-5 with TRBJ2-3; 9 nucleotides align to TRBD2. V trimming: 4 bases; J trimming: 0 bases; junction bases outside the gene matches: 11. Germline CDR1 is MNHEY and CDR2 is SVGAGI. The CDR3 length is 18 residues. CDR3 coding DNA: TGTGCCAGCAGTTTTCTAGGCGGGAGGGCCTCTAGCACAGATACGCAGTATTTT. Translating it yields CASSFLGGRASSTDTQYF.

This clonotype was observed a handful of times. The chain links TRBV6-5 to TRBJ2-7; 9 positions match TRBD1. The V segment lost 4 bases and the J segment 6 bases; nucleotides outside the gene matches: 4. Germline lookup yields CDR1 MNHEY and CDR2 SVGAGI. The CDR3 contains 13 residues. The DNA for the CDR3 is TGTGCCAGCAGTTCGGGACAGGGAGGCGAGCAGTACGTC. Translated: CASSSGQGGEQYV.

This clonotype was seen a handful of times. The gene calls are TRBV25-1 and TRBJ2-1; D uncertain. Per germline, CDR1 MGHDK and CDR2 SYGVNS. The V end was cut by 7 bases, the J end by 7 bases, with 11 bases between. The CDR3 loop spans 12 amino acids. The CDR3 sequence is CASTPFGNEQFF. CDR3 coding DNA: TGTGCCAGCACCCCATTTGGGAATGAGCAGTTCTTC.

The V and J genes are TRBV12-5 and TRBJ1-1, with D perhaps TRBD1 (6 bases). Germline CDR1 LGHNT, CDR2 FRNRAP. The CDR3 consists of 13 residues. V was trimmed by 2 bases and J by 9 bases, leaving 13 bases between them. The CDR3 sequence is CASGLPTDSQAFF. CDR3 coding DNA: TGTGCTAGTGGTTTGCCCACGGACAGCCAAGCTTTCTTT.

The chain employs TRBV12-3 or TRBV12-4 and TRBJ2-1, with TRBD2 as a possible D gene (5 bases). Deletions cut 3 bases from V and 12 bases from J, with 12 bases between. The CDR3 extends over 12 amino acids. This CDR3 reads CASSLMAAGQFF. The CDR3 DNA follows: TGTGCCAGCAGTTTGATGGCTGCGGGGCAGTTCTTC.